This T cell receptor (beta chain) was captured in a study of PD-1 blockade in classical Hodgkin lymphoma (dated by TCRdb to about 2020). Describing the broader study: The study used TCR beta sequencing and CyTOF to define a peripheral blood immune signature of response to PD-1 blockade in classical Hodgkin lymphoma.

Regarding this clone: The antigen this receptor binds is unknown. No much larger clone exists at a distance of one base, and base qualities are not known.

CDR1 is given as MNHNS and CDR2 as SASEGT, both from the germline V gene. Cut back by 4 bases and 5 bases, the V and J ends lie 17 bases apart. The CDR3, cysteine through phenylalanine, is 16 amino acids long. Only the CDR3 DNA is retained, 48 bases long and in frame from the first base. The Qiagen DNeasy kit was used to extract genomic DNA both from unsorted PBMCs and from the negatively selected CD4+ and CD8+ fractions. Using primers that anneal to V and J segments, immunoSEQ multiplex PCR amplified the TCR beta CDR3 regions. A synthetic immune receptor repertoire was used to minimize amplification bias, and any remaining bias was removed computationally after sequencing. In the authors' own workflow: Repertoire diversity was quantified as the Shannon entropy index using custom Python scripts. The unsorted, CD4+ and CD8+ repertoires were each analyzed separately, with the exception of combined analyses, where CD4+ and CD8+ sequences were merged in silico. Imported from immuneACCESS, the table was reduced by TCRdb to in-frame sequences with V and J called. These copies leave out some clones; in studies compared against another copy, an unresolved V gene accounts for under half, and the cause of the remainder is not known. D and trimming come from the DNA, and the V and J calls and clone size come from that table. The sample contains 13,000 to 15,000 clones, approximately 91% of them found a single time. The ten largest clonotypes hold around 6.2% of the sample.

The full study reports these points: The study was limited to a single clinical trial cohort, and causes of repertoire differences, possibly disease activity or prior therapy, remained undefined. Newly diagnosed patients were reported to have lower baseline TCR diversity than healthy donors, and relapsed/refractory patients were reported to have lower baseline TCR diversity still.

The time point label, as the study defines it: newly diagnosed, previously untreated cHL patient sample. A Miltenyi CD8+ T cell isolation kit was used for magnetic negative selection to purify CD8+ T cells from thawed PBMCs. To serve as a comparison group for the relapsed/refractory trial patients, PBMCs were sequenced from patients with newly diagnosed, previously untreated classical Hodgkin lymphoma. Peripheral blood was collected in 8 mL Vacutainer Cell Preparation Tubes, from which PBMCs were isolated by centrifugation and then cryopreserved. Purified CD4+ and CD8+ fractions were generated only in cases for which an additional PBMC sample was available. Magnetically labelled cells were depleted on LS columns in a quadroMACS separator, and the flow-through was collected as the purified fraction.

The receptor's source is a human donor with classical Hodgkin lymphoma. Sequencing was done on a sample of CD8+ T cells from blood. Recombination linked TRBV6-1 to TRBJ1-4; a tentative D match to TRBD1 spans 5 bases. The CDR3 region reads CASSAPLGEGNEKLFF. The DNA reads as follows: TGTGCCAGCAGTGCCCCGCTCGGGGAGGGGAATGAAAAACTGTTTTTT.